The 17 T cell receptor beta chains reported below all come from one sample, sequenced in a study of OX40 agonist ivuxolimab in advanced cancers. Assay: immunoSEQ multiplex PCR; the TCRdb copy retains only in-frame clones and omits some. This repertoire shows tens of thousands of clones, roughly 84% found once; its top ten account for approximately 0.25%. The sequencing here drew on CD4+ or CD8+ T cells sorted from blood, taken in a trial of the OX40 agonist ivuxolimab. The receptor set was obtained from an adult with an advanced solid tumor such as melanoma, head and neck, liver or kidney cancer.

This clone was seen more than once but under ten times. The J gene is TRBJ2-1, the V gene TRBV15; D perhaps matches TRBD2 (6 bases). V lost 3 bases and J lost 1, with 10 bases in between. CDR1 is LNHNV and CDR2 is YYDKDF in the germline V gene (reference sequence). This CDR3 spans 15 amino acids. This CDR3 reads CATSRGGQSYNEQFF. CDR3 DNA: TGTGCCACCAGCAGGGGGGGTCAATCCTACAATGAGCAGTTCTTC.

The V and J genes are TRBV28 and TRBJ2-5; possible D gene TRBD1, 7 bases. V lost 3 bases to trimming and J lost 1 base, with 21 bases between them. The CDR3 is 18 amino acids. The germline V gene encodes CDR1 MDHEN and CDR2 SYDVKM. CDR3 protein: CASSFFSQGGWGQETQYF. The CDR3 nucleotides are TGTGCCAGCAGTTTCTTTTCCCAGGGGGGCTGGGGCCAAGAGACCCAGTACTTC.

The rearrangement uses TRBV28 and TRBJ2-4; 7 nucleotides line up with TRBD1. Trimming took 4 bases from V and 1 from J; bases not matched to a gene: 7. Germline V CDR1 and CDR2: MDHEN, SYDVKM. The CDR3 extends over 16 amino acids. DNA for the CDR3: TGTGCCAGCAGTTCCGTACTACAGGGGGCCAAAAACATTCAGTACTTC. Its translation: CASSSVLQGAKNIQYF.

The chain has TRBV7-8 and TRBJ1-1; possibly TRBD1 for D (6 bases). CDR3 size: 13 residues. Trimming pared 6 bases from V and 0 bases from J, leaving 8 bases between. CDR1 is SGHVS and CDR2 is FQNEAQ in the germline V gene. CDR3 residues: CASRAGVNTEAFF. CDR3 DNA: TGTGCCAGCAGGGCAGGGGTGAACACTGAAGCTTTCTTT. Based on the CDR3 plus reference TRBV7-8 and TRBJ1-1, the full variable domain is GAGVSQSPRYKVAKRGQDVALRCDPISGHVSLFWYQQALGQGPEFLTYFQNEAQLDKSGLPSDRFFAERPEGSVSTLKIQRTQQEDSAVYLCASRAGVNTEAFFGQGTRLTVV.

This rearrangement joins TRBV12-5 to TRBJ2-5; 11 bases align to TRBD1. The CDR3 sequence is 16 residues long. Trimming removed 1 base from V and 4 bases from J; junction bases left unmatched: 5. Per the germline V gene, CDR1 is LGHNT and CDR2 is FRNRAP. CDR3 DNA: TGTGCTAGTGGTTTGGGGACAGGGGGCGCAGGAGAGACCCAGTACTTC. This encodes CASGLGTGGAGETQYF.

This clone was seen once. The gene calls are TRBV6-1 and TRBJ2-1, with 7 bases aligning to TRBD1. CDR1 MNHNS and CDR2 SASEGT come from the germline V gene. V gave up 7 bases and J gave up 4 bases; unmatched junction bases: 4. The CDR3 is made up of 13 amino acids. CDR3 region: CASKMDRYNEQFF. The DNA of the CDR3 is TGTGCCAGCAAGATGGACAGGTACAATGAGCAGTTCTTC.

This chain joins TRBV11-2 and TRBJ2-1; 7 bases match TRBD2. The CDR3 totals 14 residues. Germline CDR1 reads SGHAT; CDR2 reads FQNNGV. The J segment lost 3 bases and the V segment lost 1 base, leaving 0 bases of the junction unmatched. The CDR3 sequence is CASSLAGGYNEQFF. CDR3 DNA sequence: TGTGCCAGCAGCTTAGCGGGAGGCTACAATGAGCAGTTCTTC.

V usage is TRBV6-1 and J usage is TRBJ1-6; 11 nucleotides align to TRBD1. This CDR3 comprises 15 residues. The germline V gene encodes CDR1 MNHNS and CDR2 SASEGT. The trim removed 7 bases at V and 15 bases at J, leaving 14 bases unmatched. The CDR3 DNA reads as TGTGCCAGCACCAGTAGGGCGGACAGGGGGCATCTCCTCCACTTT. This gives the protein CASTSRADRGHLLHF.

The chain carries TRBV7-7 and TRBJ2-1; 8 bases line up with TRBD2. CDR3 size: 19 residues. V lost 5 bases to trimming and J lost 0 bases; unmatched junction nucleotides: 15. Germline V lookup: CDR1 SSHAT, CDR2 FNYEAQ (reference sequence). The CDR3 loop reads CASSPWGDPGRDSYNEQFF. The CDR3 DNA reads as TGTGCCAGCAGCCCCTGGGGGGACCCCGGGAGGGACTCCTACAATGAGCAGTTCTTC.

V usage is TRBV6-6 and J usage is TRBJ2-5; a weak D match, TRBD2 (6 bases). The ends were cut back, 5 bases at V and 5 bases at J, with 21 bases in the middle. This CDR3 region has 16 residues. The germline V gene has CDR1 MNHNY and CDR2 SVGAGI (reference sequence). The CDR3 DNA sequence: TGTGCCAGCAGTACATCTAGTCGCGGGGTTGCGGAGACCCAGTACTTC. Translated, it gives CASSTSSRGVAETQYF.

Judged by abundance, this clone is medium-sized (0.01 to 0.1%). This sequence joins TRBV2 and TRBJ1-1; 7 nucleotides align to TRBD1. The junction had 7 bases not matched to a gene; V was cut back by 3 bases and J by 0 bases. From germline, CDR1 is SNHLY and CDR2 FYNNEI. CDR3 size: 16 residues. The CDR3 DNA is TGTGCCAGCAGTGACGTCGACAGGGTGCTGAACACTGAAGCTTTCTTT. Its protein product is CASSDVDRVLNTEAFF.

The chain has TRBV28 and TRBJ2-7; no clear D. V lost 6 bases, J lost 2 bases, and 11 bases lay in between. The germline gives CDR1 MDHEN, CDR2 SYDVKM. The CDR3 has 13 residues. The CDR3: CASSFGRTYEQYF. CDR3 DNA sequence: TGTGCCAGCAGCTTCGGAAGGACCTACGAGCAGTACTTC.

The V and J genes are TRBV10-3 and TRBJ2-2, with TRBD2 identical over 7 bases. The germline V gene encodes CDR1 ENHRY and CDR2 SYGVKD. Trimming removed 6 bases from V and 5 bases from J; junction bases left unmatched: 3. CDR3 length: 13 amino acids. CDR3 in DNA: TGTGCCATCAGACTGGGGGGGACCGGGGAGCTGTTTTTT. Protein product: CAIRLGGTGELFF.

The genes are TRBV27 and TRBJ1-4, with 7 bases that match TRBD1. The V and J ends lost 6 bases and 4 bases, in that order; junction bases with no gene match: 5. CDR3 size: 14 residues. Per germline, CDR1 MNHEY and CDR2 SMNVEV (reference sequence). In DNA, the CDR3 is TGTGCCAGCAGCCAGGACAGGAGTAATGAAAAACTGTTTTTT. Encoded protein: CASSQDRSNEKLFF.

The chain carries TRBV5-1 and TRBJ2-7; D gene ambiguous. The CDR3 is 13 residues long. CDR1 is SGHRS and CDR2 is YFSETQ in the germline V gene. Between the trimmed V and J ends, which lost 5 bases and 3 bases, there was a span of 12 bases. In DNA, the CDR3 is TGCGCCAGCAGTGACCTGGCAGACTACGAGCAGTACTTC. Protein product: CASSDLADYEQYF.

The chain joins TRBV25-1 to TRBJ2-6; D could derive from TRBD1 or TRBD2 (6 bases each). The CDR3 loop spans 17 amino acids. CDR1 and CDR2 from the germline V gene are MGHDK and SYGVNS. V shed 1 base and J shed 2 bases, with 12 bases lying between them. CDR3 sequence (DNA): TGTGCCAGCAGTGAATTCGGGGGCAAGGCTGGGGCCAACGTCCTGACTTTC. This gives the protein CASSEFGGKAGANVLTF.

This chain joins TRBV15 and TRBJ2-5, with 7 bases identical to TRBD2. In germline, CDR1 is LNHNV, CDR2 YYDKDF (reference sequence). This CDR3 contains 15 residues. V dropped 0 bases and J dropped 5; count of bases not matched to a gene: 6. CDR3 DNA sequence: TGTGCCACCAGCAGAGAGGGCAGGGAGGGGGAGACCCAGTACTTC. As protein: CATSREGREGETQYF.